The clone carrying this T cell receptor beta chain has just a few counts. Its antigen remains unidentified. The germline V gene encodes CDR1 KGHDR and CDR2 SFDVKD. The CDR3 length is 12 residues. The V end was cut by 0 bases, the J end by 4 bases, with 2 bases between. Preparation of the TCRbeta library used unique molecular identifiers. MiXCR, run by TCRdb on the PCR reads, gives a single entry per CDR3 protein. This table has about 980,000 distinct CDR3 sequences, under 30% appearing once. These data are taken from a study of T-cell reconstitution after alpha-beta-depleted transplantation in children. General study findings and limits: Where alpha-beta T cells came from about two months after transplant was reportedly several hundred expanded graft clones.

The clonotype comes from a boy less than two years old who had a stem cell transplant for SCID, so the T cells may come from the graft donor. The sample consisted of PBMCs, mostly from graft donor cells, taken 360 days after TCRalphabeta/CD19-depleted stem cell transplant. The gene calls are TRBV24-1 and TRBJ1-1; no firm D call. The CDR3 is CATSDLGTEAFF. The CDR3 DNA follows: TGTGCCACCAGTGATTTGGGCACTGAAGCTTTCTTT.